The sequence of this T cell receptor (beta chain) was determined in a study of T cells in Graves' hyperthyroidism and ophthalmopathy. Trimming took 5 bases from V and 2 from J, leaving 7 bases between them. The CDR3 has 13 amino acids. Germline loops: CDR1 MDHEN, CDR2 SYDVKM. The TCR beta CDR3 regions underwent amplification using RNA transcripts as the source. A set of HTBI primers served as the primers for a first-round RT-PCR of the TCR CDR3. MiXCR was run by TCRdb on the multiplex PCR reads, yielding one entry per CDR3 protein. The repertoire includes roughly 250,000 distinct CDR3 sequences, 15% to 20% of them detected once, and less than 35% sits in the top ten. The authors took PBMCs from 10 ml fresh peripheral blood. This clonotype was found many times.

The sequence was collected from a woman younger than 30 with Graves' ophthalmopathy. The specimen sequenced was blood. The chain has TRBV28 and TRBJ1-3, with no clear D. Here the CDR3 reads CASSLDTGNTIYF. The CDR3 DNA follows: TGTGCCAGCAGTCTAGACACTGGAAACACCATATATTTT.